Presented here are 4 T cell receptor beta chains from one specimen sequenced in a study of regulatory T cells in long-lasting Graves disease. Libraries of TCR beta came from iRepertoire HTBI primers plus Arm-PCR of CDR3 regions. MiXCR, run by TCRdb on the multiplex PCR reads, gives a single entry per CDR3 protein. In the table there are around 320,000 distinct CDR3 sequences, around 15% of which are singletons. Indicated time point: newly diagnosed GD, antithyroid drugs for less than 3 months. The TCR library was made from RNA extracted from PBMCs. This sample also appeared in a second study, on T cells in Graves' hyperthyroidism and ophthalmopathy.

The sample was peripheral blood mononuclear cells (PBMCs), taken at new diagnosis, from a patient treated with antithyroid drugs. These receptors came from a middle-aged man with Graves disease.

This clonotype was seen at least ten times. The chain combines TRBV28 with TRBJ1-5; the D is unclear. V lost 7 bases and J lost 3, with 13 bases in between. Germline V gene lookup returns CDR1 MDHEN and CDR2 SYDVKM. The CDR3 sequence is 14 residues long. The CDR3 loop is CASTQGRDNQPQHF. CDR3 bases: TGTGCCAGCACCCAAGGGAGAGACAATCAGCCCCAGCATTTT.

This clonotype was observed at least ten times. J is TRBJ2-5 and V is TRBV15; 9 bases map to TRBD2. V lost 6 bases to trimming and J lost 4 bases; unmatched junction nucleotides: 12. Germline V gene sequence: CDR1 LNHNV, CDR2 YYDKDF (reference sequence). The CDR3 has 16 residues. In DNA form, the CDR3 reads TGTGCCACCAGTCCTGGGGCTAGCGGGGCAGGAGAGACCCAGTACTTC. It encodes CATSPGASGAGETQYF.

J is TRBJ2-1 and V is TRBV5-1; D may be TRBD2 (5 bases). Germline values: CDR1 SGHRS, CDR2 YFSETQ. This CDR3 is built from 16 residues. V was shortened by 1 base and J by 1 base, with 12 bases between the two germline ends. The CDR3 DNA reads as TGCGCCAGCAGCTTGACTCTAGCCGTTTCCTACAATGAGCAGTTCTTC. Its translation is CASSLTLAVSYNEQFF. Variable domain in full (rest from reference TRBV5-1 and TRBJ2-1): KAGVTQTPRYLIKTRGQQVTLSCSPISGHRSVSWYQQTPGQGLQFLFEYFSETQRNKGNFPGRFSGRQFSNSRSEMNVSTLELGDSALYLCASSLTLAVSYNEQFFGPGTRLTVL.

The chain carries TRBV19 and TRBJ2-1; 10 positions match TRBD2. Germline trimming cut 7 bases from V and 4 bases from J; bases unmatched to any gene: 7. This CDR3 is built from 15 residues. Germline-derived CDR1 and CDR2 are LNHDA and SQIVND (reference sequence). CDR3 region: CASNSGLAAYNEQFF. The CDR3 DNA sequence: TGTGCCAGTAATTCCGGACTAGCGGCTTACAATGAGCAGTTCTTC.